These T cell receptor beta chains were read from a single sample in a study of blood T cells in healthy people across ages. TCRdb used MiXCR to reprocess the 5' RACE reads, holding one entry per CDR3 protein. The sample contains around 870,000 distinct CDR3 sequences, around 28% of which appear only once. What was sequenced was blood. Source of these receptors: a woman at least 80 years old in good health. Both conserved end residues are part of each CDR3. The order of the fields is V gene, D gene, J gene, clone size, CDR3 protein, CDR3 DNA. A D gene is named only where the DNA matches it firmly. Size is stated for part of the rows, as once, few or many counts, or as a class when the clone is expanded.

V gene: TRBV20-1
D gene: -
J gene: TRBJ2-7
clone size: -
CDR3 protein: CSAVSPYHEQYF
CDR3 DNA: TGCAGTGCTGTTAGCCCGTACCACGAGCAGTACTTC

V gene: TRBV9
D gene: -
J gene: TRBJ1-6
clone size: many
CDR3 protein: CASSRGVAGNSPLHF
CDR3 DNA: TGTGCCAGCAGCCGAGGGGTGGCAGGCAATTCACCCCTCCACTTT

V gene: TRBV9
D gene: TRBD2
J gene: TRBJ2-3
clone size: few
CDR3 protein: CASSSRSGRTQDTQYF
CDR3 DNA: TGTGCCAGCAGCTCGAGGAGCGGGAGGACCCAAGATACGCAGTATTTT

V gene: TRBV25-1
D gene: TRBD1
J gene: TRBJ1-2
clone size: -
CDR3 protein: CASSGETGVAGYTF
CDR3 DNA: TGTGCCAGCAGTGGAGAGACAGGGGTGGCTGGCTACACCTTC

V gene: TRBV7-2
D gene: -
J gene: TRBJ2-7
clone size: many
CDR3 protein: CASTKVQGGSYEQYF
CDR3 DNA: TGTGCCAGCACTAAAGTTCAGGGAGGCTCCTACGAGCAGTACTTC

V gene: TRBV10-3
D gene: -
J gene: TRBJ2-5
clone size: -
CDR3 protein: CACARRQQETQYF
CDR3 DNA: TGTGCCTGTGCCCGGAGACAACAAGAGACCCAGTACTTC

V gene: TRBV5-1
D gene: TRBD1
J gene: TRBJ1-2
clone size: many
CDR3 protein: CASSSGQGAFHGYTF
CDR3 DNA: TGCGCCAGCAGCTCAGGACAGGGGGCGTTCCATGGCTACACCTTC

V gene: TRBV7-9
D gene: -
J gene: TRBJ2-7
clone size: -
CDR3 protein: CASLPLSGEQYF
CDR3 DNA: TGTGCCAGCCTCCCCCTCTCGGGGGAGCAGTACTTC

V gene: TRBV20-1
D gene: TRBD2
J gene: TRBJ2-1
clone size: few
CDR3 protein: CSARTSGGGNEQFF
CDR3 DNA: TGCAGTGCACGGACTAGCGGGGGAGGCAATGAGCAGTTCTTC

V gene: TRBV12-3/TRBV12-4
D gene: TRBD2
J gene: TRBJ2-1
clone size: -
CDR3 protein: CASSHSGRAVGEQFF
CDR3 DNA: TGTGCCAGCAGCCATAGCGGGAGGGCGGTAGGTGAGCAGTTCTTC

V gene: TRBV20-1
D gene: TRBD2
J gene: TRBJ2-1
clone size: many
CDR3 protein: CSAKNPGLAGGIDEQFF
CDR3 DNA: TGCAGTGCTAAGAACCCCGGACTAGCGGGGGGTATCGATGAGCAGTTCTTC

V gene: TRBV5-1
D gene: -
J gene: TRBJ2-3
clone size: -
CDR3 protein: CASSSPFGGVTDTQYF
CDR3 DNA: TGCGCCAGCAGCTCTCCCTTCGGGGGAGTCACAGATACGCAGTATTTT

V gene: TRBV6-2/TRBV6-3
D gene: -
J gene: TRBJ1-1
clone size: many
CDR3 protein: CASKITANTEAFF
CDR3 DNA: TGTGCCAGCAAAATCACAGCGAACACTGAAGCTTTCTTT

V gene: TRBV7-2
D gene: -
J gene: TRBJ2-2
clone size: -
CDR3 protein: CASSLVRSNTGELFF
CDR3 DNA: TGTGCCAGCAGCTTAGTACGGTCGAACACCGGGGAGCTGTTTTTT

V gene: TRBV7-2
D gene: -
J gene: TRBJ1-5
clone size: -
CDR3 protein: CASSLSETGPQHF
CDR3 DNA: TGTGCCAGCAGCTTAAGTGAGACGGGGCCCCAGCATTTT

V gene: TRBV7-2
D gene: TRBD1
J gene: TRBJ2-7
clone size: many
CDR3 protein: CASSYGTGSYEQYF
CDR3 DNA: TGTGCCAGCAGCTACGGGACAGGGTCCTACGAGCAGTACTTC

V gene: TRBV5-5
D gene: -
J gene: TRBJ2-6
clone size: -
CDR3 protein: CASSLVFQNSGANVLTF
CDR3 DNA: TGTGCCAGCAGCTTGGTGTTCCAAAACTCTGGGGCCAACGTCCTGACTTTC

V gene: TRBV20-1
D gene: -
J gene: TRBJ1-1
clone size: -
CDR3 protein: CSARDWRRRNTEAFF
CDR3 DNA: TGCAGTGCTAGAGATTGGAGACGGAGGAACACTGAAGCTTTCTTT

V gene: TRBV7-2
D gene: TRBD2
J gene: TRBJ2-1
clone size: -
CDR3 protein: CASSQTSGSMVEQFF
CDR3 DNA: TGTGCCAGCAGCCAGACTAGCGGGAGTATGGTTGAGCAGTTCTTC

V gene: TRBV12-3/TRBV12-4
D gene: TRBD1
J gene: TRBJ2-5
clone size: many
CDR3 protein: CASTISGTGGRETQYF
CDR3 DNA: TGTGCCAGCACCATCTCCGGGACAGGGGGACGAGAGACCCAGTACTTC

V gene: TRBV6-2/TRBV6-3
D gene: -
J gene: TRBJ2-7
clone size: many
CDR3 protein: CATRRGSSYEQYF
CDR3 DNA: TGTGCCACCCGGAGAGGGAGCTCCTACGAGCAGTACTTC

V gene: TRBV5-1
D gene: -
J gene: TRBJ2-1
clone size: -
CDR3 protein: CASSLGLGPTYGQFF
CDR3 DNA: TGCGCCAGCAGCTTGGGGTTGGGACCAACCTACGGGCAGTTCTTC

V gene: TRBV5-1
D gene: -
J gene: TRBJ2-1
clone size: many
CDR3 protein: CASATRESSYNEQFF
CDR3 DNA: TGCGCCAGCGCAACCAGAGAGAGCTCCTACAATGAGCAGTTCTTC

V gene: TRBV6-2/TRBV6-3
D gene: -
J gene: TRBJ2-7
clone size: many
CDR3 protein: CASSYSPGAYEQYF
CDR3 DNA: TGTGCCAGCAGTTACTCACCGGGAGCCTACGAGCAGTACTTC

V gene: TRBV5-1
D gene: -
J gene: TRBJ2-5
clone size: -
CDR3 protein: CASSFGTQIEETQYF
CDR3 DNA: TGCGCCAGCAGCTTCGGGACACAAATCGAAGAGACCCAGTACTTC

V gene: TRBV12-3/TRBV12-4
D gene: -
J gene: TRBJ2-3
clone size: -
CDR3 protein: CASSQGRARTDAQYF
CDR3 DNA: TGTGCCAGCAGTCAAGGCAGAGCTAGAACAGATGCGCAGTATTTT

V gene: TRBV27
D gene: -
J gene: TRBJ2-7
clone size: many
CDR3 protein: CASSSLTQRLGSEQYF
CDR3 DNA: TGTGCCAGCAGTTCCCTTACCCAGAGACTAGGATCCGAGCAGTACTTC

V gene: TRBV7-2
D gene: TRBD2
J gene: TRBJ2-2
clone size: -
CDR3 protein: CASRMGGGSGELFF
CDR3 DNA: TGTGCCAGCAGGATGGGGGGGGGATCCGGGGAGCTGTTTTTT

V gene: TRBV7-2
D gene: TRBD1
J gene: TRBJ2-1
clone size: many
CDR3 protein: CASSFGTGSQFF
CDR3 DNA: TGTGCCAGCAGCTTTGGGACAGGTAGCCAGTTCTTC

V gene: TRBV20-1
D gene: -
J gene: TRBJ2-7
clone size: -
CDR3 protein: CSAVHTGLSYEQYF
CDR3 DNA: TGCAGTGCTGTTCACACAGGGCTCTCCTACGAGCAGTACTTC

V gene: TRBV20-1
D gene: -
J gene: TRBJ1-6
clone size: once
CDR3 protein: CSALDRPSPYNSPLHF
CDR3 DNA: TGCAGTGCTCTGGACCGCCCGAGCCCCTATAATTCACCCCTCCACTTT

V gene: TRBV5-1
D gene: TRBD1
J gene: TRBJ2-3
clone size: many
CDR3 protein: CASSQGQGGDTQYF
CDR3 DNA: TGCGCCAGCAGCCAAGGACAGGGAGGAGATACGCAGTATTTT

V gene: TRBV28
D gene: -
J gene: TRBJ2-7
clone size: -
CDR3 protein: CASREGTYEQYF
CDR3 DNA: TGTGCCAGCAGAGAGGGAACCTACGAGCAGTACTTC

V gene: TRBV4-3
D gene: -
J gene: TRBJ2-1
clone size: many
CDR3 protein: CASSPPAQPYNEQFF
CDR3 DNA: TGCGCCAGCAGCCCCCCGGCACAGCCCTACAATGAGCAGTTCTTC

V gene: TRBV6-2/TRBV6-3
D gene: TRBD2
J gene: TRBJ2-5
clone size: many
CDR3 protein: CASSLGGTTQETQYF
CDR3 DNA: TGTGCCAGCAGTCTGGGGGGGACCACGCAAGAGACCCAGTACTTC

V gene: TRBV10-2
D gene: -
J gene: TRBJ2-1
clone size: many
CDR3 protein: CASSGRDRDYNEQFF
CDR3 DNA: TGCGCCAGCAGTGGAAGAGACAGAGACTACAATGAGCAGTTCTTC

V gene: TRBV5-4
D gene: -
J gene: TRBJ2-3
clone size: many
CDR3 protein: CASSLKANRGTDTQYF
CDR3 DNA: TGTGCCAGCAGCCTTAAAGCCAATCGTGGCACAGATACGCAGTATTTT

V gene: TRBV7-2
D gene: -
J gene: TRBJ2-1
clone size: many
CDR3 protein: CASSPRPPDTSYNEQFF
CDR3 DNA: TGTGCCAGCAGCCCTAGGCCCCCAGACACTTCCTACAATGAGCAGTTCTTC

V gene: TRBV20-1
D gene: -
J gene: TRBJ2-7
clone size: many
CDR3 protein: CSASVPKGPFYEQYF
CDR3 DNA: TGCAGTGCTAGTGTTCCTAAGGGCCCCTTTTACGAGCAGTACTTC

V gene: TRBV29-1
D gene: -
J gene: TRBJ2-1
clone size: many
CDR3 protein: CSVVIDAYNEQFF
CDR3 DNA: TGCAGCGTTGTAATTGATGCCTACAATGAGCAGTTCTTC

V gene: TRBV7-9
D gene: -
J gene: TRBJ2-5
clone size: many
CDR3 protein: CASSLASEVTQYF
CDR3 DNA: TGTGCCAGCAGCTTAGCAAGCGAAGTGACCCAGTACTTC

V gene: TRBV7-9
D gene: TRBD1
J gene: TRBJ2-3
clone size: -
CDR3 protein: CASSLIRTGKRDTQYF
CDR3 DNA: TGTGCCAGCAGCTTGATCCGGACAGGCAAAAGAGATACGCAGTATTTT

V gene: TRBV29-1
D gene: TRBD2
J gene: TRBJ2-1
clone size: many
CDR3 protein: CSVAPGLAGRDEQFF
CDR3 DNA: TGCAGCGTTGCTCCGGGACTAGCGGGGAGAGATGAGCAGTTCTTC

V gene: TRBV20-1
D gene: TRBD2
J gene: TRBJ2-7
clone size: many
CDR3 protein: CSAYSGGADEQYF
CDR3 DNA: TGCAGTGCCTATAGCGGGGGGGCCGACGAGCAGTACTTC